What follows are 16 T cell receptor beta chains derived from one specimen sequenced in a study of regulatory and conventional T cells in RAG deficiency. Assay used: immunoSEQ multiplex PCR; TCRdb lists only in-frame clones, some missing. In the table there are 45,000 or so clones, just under 90% of which are singletons. The sorted conventional CD4+ T cells were CD25-low and CD127-high, with genomic DNA sequenced. The same data also contributed to another study, on regulatory T cells. Per that paper: Primers: 52 TRBV forward and 13 TRBJ reverse.

Specimen: CD4+ effector T cells sorted from blood. The receptors derive from a human donor in good health.

This chain connects TRBV5-1 to TRBJ2-1, with a weak D call TRBD2 (5 bases). The germline V and J ends were trimmed by 4 bases and 4 bases, with 12 bases remaining between them. The CDR3 is made up of 14 amino acids. Germline V CDR1 and CDR2: SGHRS, YFSETQ. DNA for the CDR3: TGCGCCAGCAGCCCGTCCCTAGCTTACAATGAGCAGTTCTTC. It translates to CASSPSLAYNEQFF.

The gene calls are TRBV5-1 and TRBJ2-1; D is possibly TRBD1 (5 bases). Trimming removed 5 bases from V and 0 bases from J, with 9 bases in between. The V gene's germline CDR1 is SGHRS and CDR2 YFSETQ. This CDR3 region has 14 residues. The CDR3, as DNA: TGCGCCAGCAGTATTGACAGCTCCTACAATGAGCAGTTCTTC. Its translation is CASSIDSSYNEQFF.

This sequence joins TRBV5-8 and TRBJ1-5; weak D call: TRBD1 (5 bases). The V gene's germline CDR1 is SGHTS and CDR2 YDEGEE. The CDR3 loop spans 14 amino acids. V dropped 7 bases and J dropped 5 bases, with 16 bases sitting between them. The DNA of the CDR3 is TGTGCCAGCCAGACAGTTGCAAGGGATCAGCCCCAGCATTTT. This gives the protein CASQTVARDQPQHF.

The chain carries TRBV7-9 and TRBJ2-6; TRBD1 agrees at 10 bases. The CDR3 has 19 residues. The J segment lost 0 bases and the V segment lost 1 base, leaving 6 bases of the junction unmatched. Per germline, CDR1 SEHNR and CDR2 FQNEAQ (reference sequence). CDR3 loop: CASSLVFRTGGSGANVLTF. The CDR3 region has the DNA TGTGCCAGCAGCTTAGTGTTCCGGACAGGGGGCTCTGGGGCCAACGTCCTGACTTTC.

The chain recombines TRBV6-5 with TRBJ1-1, with 10 bases aligning to TRBD1. The CDR3 covers 15 residues. Germline CDR1 and CDR2: MNHEY and SVGAGI. J lost 4 bases, V lost 1 base, and 3 bases had no gene match. CDR3 region: CASSYWTGGATEAFF. The CDR3 region has the DNA TGTGCCAGCAGTTACTGGACAGGGGGAGCCACTGAAGCTTTCTTT.

This clone came up once. The chain combines TRBV6-6 with TRBJ2-3, with TRBD1 as a possible D gene (5 bases). The CDR3 contains 16 residues. The V gene lost 6 bases and the J gene lost 1 base, with 17 bases spanning the gap. Germline loops: CDR1 MNHNY, CDR2 SVGAGI (reference sequence). CDR3 coding DNA: TGTGCCAGCAGGCCCCCCCAGGGCTGGGGCACAGATACGCAGTATTTT. It specifies CASRPPQGWGTDTQYF.

V gene TRBV6-4 combines with J gene TRBJ2-7; D is ambiguous. The CDR3 totals 17 residues. CDR1 is MRHNA and CDR2 is SNTAGT in the germline V gene. V was pared by 7 bases and J by 2 bases, with 24 bases between. CDR3 loop: CASTPDPSTVTPYEQYF. CDR3 DNA sequence: TGTGCCAGCACTCCCGACCCCAGTACCGTTACCCCCTACGAGCAGTACTTC.

This chain joins TRBV9 and TRBJ1-4; no clear D gene. Germline V gene lookup returns CDR1 SGDLS and CDR2 YYNGEE. The V end lost 0 bases, the J end lost 2 bases, and 5 bases lay between the germline ends. There are 14 residues in the CDR3. The CDR3 region is CASSVGGTNEKLFF. CDR3 bases: TGTGCCAGCAGCGTAGGTGGGACTAATGAAAAACTGTTTTTT. Full variable domain (rest looked up from reference TRBV9 and TRBJ1-4): DSGVTQTPKHLITATGQRVTLRCSPRSGDLSVYWYQQSLDQGLQFLIQYYNGEERAKGNILERFSAQQFPDLHSELNLSSLELGDSALYFCASSVGGTNEKLFFGSGTQLSVL.

This clone was counted once. J is TRBJ1-4 and V is TRBV5-1; 7 bases fit TRBD1. The ends lost 4 bases at V and 8 bases at J; junction bases unmatched: 8. Germline CDR1 and CDR2: SGHRS and YFSETQ. CDR3 size: 14 residues. CDR3 DNA: TGCGCCAGCAGCACTGGACAGGTGGGCGAAAAACTGTTTTTT. Its translation is CASSTGQVGEKLFF.

Comments on this clone: Mismatch with germline at one junction end may stem from a read error. This chain joins TRBV7-7 and TRBJ2-1; D is possibly TRBD2 (5 bases). Germline CDR1 is SSHAT and CDR2 is FNYEAQ (reference sequence). The CDR3 has 13 residues. CDR3 nucleotides: TGTGCTAGCAGCTTAGCGTGGGGAAATGAGCAGTTCTTC. Its protein is CASSLAWGNEQFF.

The table lists this clone with a count of one. The rearrangement links TRBV6-5 to TRBJ2-7, with D maybe TRBD1 (6 bases). Trimming took off 0 bases at V and 3 bases at J, with 15 bases between the two ends. In germline, CDR1 is MNHEY, CDR2 SVGAGI. The CDR3 is made up of 16 amino acids. The CDR3 nucleotides are TGTGCCAGCAGTTACTCGAGTACCGGACAGCACTACGAGCAGTACTTC. Its translation is CASSYSSTGQHYEQYF.

The chain uses TRBV18 and TRBJ1-1; D remains ambiguous. Trimming removed 8 bases from V and 3 bases from J, with 13 bases in between. The CDR3 covers 13 residues. Per the germline V gene, CDR1 is KGHSH and CDR2 is LQKENI. CDR3 in DNA: TGTGCCAGCCAACAAGGGTTGGACACTGAAGCTTTCTTT. Translated: CASQQGLDTEAFF.

CDR3 sequence: CASSQVRDSYNEQFF. The CDR3 DNA follows: TGTGCCAGCAGCCAAGTCAGGGACTCCTACAATGAGCAGTTCTTC. J is TRBJ2-1 and V is TRBV7-8, with a tentative D call TRBD1 (5 bases). V shed 5 bases and J shed 0 bases, with 11 bases lying between them. Germline V gives CDR1 SGHVS, CDR2 FQNEAQ. The CDR3 is made up of 15 amino acids.

This chain links TRBV7-9 with TRBJ2-5, with 7 nucleotides matching TRBD1. The DNA matches TRBJ2-7 better at its end, which makes the J call doubtful. The germline V gene encodes CDR1 SEHNR and CDR2 FQNEAQ (reference sequence). The CDR3 is 13 residues long. CDR3 region: CAITDRASYEQYF. The CDR3 region has the DNA TGTGCCATTACTGACAGGGCTTCCTACGAGCAGTACTTC.

The rearrangement uses TRBV29-1 and TRBJ2-7; possible D gene TRBD2, 6 bases. Germline values: CDR1 SQVTM, CDR2 ANQGSEA. The V gene lost 4 bases and the J gene lost 5 bases, with 9 bases spanning the gap. The CDR3 has 11 amino acids. This CDR3 reads CSVGREDEQYF. The CDR3 nucleotides read TGCAGCGTTGGTAGGGAGGACGAGCAGTACTTC.

J is TRBJ2-7 and V is TRBV5-6; the D is unclear. Germline loops: CDR1 SGHDT, CDR2 YYEEEE. The CDR3 consists of 16 residues. Trimming pared 0 bases from V and 2 bases from J, leaving 15 bases between. CDR3 protein: CASSLARYRYPYEQYF. DNA for the CDR3: TGTGCCAGCAGCTTGGCACGTTATCGGTATCCCTACGAGCAGTACTTC.